Described below is a single T cell receptor (beta chain) sequence and its context. These data originate in a study of blood T cell repertoires in COVID-19. Study background: The samples span acute and convalescent COVID-19 from the United States, Italy and Spain. T cells, B-cell-depleted T cells, or PBMCs supplied cDNA or gDNA.

Losses at the gene ends were 5 bases for V and 3 bases for J; bases not matched to a gene: 4. The germline CDR1 and CDR2 sequences are MNHNS and SASEGT. The length of the CDR3 is 14 residues. Original processing methods: Cell counts per sample came from amplifying reference gene primers. Sequencing used immunoSEQ multiplex PCR; TCRdb keeps in-frame clones, though not all of them. Clone size and V and J calls were adopted from that table, with D and trimming inferred from the DNA. The data contain approximately 90,000 clones, roughly 90% of them singletons. Sequencing input: peripheral blood. The receptor's source is a woman of 80 years or more with acute or convalescent COVID-19. The chain carries TRBV6-1 and TRBJ2-5; TRBD2 matches at 9 bases. This chain's CDR3 is CASSSAGGKETQYF. The CDR3 nucleotides are TGTGCCAGCAGTTCAGCGGGGGGAAAAGAGACCCAGTACTTC.